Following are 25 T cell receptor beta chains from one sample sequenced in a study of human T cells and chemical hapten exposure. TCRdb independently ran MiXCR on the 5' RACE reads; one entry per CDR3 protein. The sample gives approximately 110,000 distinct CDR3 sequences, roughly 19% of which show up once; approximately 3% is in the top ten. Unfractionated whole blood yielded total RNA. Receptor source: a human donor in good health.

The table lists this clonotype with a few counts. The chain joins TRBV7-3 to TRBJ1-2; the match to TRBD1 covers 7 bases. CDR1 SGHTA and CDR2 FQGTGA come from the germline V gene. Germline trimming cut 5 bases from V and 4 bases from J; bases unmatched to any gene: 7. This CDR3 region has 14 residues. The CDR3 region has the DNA TGTGCCAGCAGCAGGACAGGAGGAACCTATGGCTACACCTTC. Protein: CASSRTGGTYGYTF.

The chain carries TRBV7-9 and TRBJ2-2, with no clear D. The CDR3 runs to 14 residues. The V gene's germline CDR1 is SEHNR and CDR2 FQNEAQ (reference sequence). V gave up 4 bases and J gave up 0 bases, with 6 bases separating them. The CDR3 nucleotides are TGTGCCAGCAGCTCGACATCGAACACCGGGGAGCTGTTTTTT. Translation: CASSSTSNTGELFF.

In DNA form, the CDR3 reads TGTGCCAGCAGTTCCGAAGACCTCACAGATACGCAGTATTTT. Residues: CASSSEDLTDTQYF. This chain links TRBV27 with TRBJ2-3; unclear D gene. CDR1 and CDR2 from the germline V gene are MNHEY and SMNVEV (reference sequence). The CDR3 has 14 residues. The V end lost 4 bases, the J end lost 2 bases, and 10 bases lay between the germline ends.

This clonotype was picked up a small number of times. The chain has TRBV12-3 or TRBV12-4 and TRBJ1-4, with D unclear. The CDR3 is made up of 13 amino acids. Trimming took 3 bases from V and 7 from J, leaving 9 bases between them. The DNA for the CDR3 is TGTGCCAGCAGTTTTCAGGCTCCTGAAAAACTGTTTTTT. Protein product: CASSFQAPEKLFF.

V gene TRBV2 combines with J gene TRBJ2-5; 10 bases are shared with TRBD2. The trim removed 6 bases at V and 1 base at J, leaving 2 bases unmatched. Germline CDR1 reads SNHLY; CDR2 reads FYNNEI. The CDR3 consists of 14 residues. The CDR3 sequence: CASRSGRAQETQYF. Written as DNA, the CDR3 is TGTGCCAGCAGGAGCGGGAGGGCCCAAGAGACCCAGTACTTC.

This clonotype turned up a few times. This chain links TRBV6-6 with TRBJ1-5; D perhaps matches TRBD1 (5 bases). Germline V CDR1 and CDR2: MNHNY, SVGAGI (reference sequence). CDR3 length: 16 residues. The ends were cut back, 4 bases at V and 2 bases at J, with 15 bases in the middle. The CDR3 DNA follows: TGTGCCAGCAGTTGCCGGGCCCAGGGACGCAATCAGCCCCAGCATTTT. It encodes CASSCRAQGRNQPQHF.

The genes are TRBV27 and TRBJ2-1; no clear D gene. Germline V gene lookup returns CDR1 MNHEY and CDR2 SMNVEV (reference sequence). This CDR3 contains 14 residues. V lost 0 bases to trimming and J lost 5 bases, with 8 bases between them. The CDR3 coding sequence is TGTGCCAGCAGTTTATCGGTAGGGAACAATGAGCAGTTCTTC. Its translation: CASSLSVGNNEQFF.

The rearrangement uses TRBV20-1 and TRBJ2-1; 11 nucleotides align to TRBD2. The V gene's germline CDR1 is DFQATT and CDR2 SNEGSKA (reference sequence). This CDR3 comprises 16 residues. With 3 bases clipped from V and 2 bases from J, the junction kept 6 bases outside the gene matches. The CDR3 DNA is TGCAGTGCTAGTGGTAGCGGGAGGGCCCCCTACAATGAGCAGTTCTTC. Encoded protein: CSASGSGRAPYNEQFF.

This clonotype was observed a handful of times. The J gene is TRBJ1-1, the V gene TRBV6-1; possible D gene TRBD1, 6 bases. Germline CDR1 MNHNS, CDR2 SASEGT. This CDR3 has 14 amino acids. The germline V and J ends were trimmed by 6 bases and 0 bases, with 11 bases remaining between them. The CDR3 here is CASSYREMNTEAFF. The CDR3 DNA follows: TGTGCCAGCAGCTACAGGGAGATGAACACTGAAGCTTTCTTT.

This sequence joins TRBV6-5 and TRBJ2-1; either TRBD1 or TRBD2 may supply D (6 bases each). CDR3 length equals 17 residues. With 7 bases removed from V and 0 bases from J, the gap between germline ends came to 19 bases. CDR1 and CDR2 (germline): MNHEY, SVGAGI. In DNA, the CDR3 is TGTGCCAGCAACTCCCGGAGGGGGAAGAGCTCCTACAATGAGCAGTTCTTC. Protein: CASNSRRGKSSYNEQFF.

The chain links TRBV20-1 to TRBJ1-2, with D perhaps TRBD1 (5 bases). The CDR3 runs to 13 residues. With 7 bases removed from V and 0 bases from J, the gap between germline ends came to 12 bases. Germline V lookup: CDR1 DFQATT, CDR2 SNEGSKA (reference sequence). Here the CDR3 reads CSGTQGTNYGYTF. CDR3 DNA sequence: TGCAGTGGCACGCAGGGCACTAACTATGGCTACACCTTC.

The CDR3 region is CASSELAGSTDTQYF. CDR3 bases: TGTGCCAGCAGTGAACTAGCGGGTAGCACAGATACGCAGTATTTT. This rearrangement joins TRBV6-1 to TRBJ2-3; TRBD2 agrees at 8 bases. The CDR3 has 15 amino acids. The ends lost 2 bases at V and 0 bases at J; junction bases unmatched: 1. Germline V gene sequence: CDR1 MNHNS, CDR2 SASEGT.

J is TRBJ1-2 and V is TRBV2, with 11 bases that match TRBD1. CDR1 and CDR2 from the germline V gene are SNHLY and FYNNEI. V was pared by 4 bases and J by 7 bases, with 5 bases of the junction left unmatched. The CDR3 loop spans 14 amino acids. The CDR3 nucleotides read TGTGCCAGCAGTGCATGGACAGGGGGCGGTGGCTACACCTTC. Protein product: CASSAWTGGGGYTF.

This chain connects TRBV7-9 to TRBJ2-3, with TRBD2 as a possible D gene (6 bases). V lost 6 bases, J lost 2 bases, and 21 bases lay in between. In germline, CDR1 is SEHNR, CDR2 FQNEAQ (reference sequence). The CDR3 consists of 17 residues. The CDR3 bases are TGTGCCAGCAGTCCGCCTAGGGCGGGATTTAACACAGATACGCAGTATTTT. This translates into CASSPPRAGFNTDTQYF.

In nucleotides, the CDR3 is TGTGCCAGCAGCTTGGAACGGGGGCGCGACACTGAAGCTTTCTTT. Protein sequence: CASSLERGRDTEAFF. J is TRBJ1-1 and V is TRBV5-4; maybe TRBD1 (6 bases). V lost 0 bases, J lost 3 bases, and 12 bases lay in between. The CDR3 contains 15 residues. Germline lookup yields CDR1 SGHNT and CDR2 YYREEE (reference sequence).

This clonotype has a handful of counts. The CDR3 DNA reads as TGCAGCGTTGGACAGATGAACACCATATATTTT. This encodes CSVGQMNTIYF. V gene TRBV29-1 combines with J gene TRBJ1-3, with D possibly being TRBD1 (5 bases). Germline loops: CDR1 SQVTM, CDR2 ANQGSEA. The CDR3 has 11 amino acids. With 4 bases removed from V and 7 bases from J, the gap between germline ends came to 8 bases. The full variable domain, rest sourced from reference TRBV29-1 and TRBJ1-3, is SAVISQKPSRDICQRGTSLTIQCQVDSQVTMMFWYRQQPGQSLTLIATANQGSEATYESGFVIDKFPISRPNLTFSTLTVSNMSPEDSSIYLCSVGQMNTIYFGEGSWLTVV.

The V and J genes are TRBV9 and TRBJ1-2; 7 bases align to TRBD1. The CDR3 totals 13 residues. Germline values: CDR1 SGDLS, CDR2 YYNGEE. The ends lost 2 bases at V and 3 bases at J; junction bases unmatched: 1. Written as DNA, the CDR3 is TGTGCCAGCAGCGTTGACAGGGACTATGGCTACACCTTC. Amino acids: CASSVDRDYGYTF.

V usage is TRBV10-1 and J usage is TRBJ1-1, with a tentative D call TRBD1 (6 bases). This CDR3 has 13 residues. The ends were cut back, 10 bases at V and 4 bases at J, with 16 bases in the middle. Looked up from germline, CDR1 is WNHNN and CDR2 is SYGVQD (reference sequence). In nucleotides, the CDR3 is TGCGCCAACTCGGGGGAGGGGGGCACTGAAGCTTTCTTT. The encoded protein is CANSGEGGTEAFF.

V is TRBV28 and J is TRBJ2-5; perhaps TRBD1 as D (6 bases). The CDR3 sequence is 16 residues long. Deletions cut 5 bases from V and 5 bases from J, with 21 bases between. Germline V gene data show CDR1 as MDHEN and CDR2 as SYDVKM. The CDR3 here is CASSPLGAPYGETQYF. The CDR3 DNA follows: TGTGCCAGCAGTCCCCTGGGGGCCCCCTACGGGGAGACCCAGTACTTC.

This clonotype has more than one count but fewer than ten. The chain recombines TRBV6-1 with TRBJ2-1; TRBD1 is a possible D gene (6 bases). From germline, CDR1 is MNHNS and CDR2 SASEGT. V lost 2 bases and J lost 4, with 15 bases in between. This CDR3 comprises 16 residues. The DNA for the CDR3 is TGTGCCAGCAGTGAAAGACAGGAAATTTTATACAATGAGCAGTTCTTC. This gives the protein CASSERQEILYNEQFF.

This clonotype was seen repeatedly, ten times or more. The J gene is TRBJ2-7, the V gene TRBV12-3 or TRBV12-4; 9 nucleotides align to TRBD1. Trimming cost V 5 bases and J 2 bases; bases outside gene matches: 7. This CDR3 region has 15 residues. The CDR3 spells CASSRGQGVTYEQYF. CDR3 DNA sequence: TGTGCCAGCAGTCGGGGACAGGGTGTCACCTACGAGCAGTACTTC.

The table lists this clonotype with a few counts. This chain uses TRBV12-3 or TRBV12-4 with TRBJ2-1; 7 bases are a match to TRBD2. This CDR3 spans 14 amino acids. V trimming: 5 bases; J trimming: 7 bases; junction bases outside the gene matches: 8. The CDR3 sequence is CASSIGLVWNEQFF. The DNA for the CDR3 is TGTGCCAGCAGTATCGGACTAGTATGGAATGAGCAGTTCTTC.

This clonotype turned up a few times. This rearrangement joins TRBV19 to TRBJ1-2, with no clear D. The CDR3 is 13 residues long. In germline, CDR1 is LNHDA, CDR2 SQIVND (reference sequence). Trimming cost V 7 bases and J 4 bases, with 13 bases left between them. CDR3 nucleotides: TGTGCCAGTACCTTGAGGGCCTCCTATGGCTACACCTTC. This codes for CASTLRASYGYTF.

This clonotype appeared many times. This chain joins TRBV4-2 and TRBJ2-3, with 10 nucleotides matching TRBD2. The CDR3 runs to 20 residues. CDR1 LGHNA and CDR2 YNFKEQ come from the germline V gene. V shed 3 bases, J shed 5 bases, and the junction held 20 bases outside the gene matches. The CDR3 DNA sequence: TGTGCCAGCAGCCAGAGGAGGTGGTCTAGCGGGAGACCCCTCGGAGATACGCAGTATTTT. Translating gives CASSQRRWSSGRPLGDTQYF.

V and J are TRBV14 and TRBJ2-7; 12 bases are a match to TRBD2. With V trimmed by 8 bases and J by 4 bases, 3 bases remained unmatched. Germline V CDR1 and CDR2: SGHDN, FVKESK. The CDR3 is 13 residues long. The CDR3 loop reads CASQLAGGYEQYF. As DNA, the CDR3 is TGTGCCAGCCAACTAGCGGGAGGTTACGAGCAGTACTTC.